This is a list of T cell receptor beta chains from one sample in a study of T cell responses to AZD1222 COVID-19 vaccine. The method was immunoSEQ multiplex PCR; TCRdb's version includes in-frame clones alone and lacks a portion of them. The data contain approximately 150,000 clones, approximately 93% of them singletons. The material sequenced was peripheral blood, taken 28 days after the second AZD1222 dose. The receptor source for this set is an adult who received the AZD1222 COVID-19 vaccine. CDR3s include the opening cysteine and the closing phenylalanine or tryptophan. Fields, in order: clone size, V gene, D gene, J gene, CDR3 protein, CDR3 DNA. D genes are given only for firm matches. Clone size is shown for a subset of rows, as once, few, many or a class of expanded clone.

clone_size: -; v_call: TRBV2; d_call: -; j_call: TRBJ1-1; cdr3_aa: CASSEVGRLNTEAFF; cdr3_nt: TGTGCCAGCAGTGAAGTCGGCAGACTGAACACTGAAGCTTTCTTT
clone_size: -; v_call: TRBV4-3; d_call: TRBD1; j_call: TRBJ1-5; cdr3_aa: CASSQERTGTSNQPQHF; cdr3_nt: TGCGCCAGCAGCCAAGAAAGGACAGGGACTAGCAATCAGCCCCAGCATTTT
clone_size: -; v_call: TRBV18; d_call: TRBD1; j_call: TRBJ1-6; cdr3_aa: CASSDLGTANNSPLHF; cdr3_nt: TGTGCCAGCTCAGACCTCGGGACAGCTAATAATTCACCCCTCCACTTT
clone_size: -; v_call: TRBV11-3; d_call: -; j_call: TRBJ2-7; cdr3_aa: CASSLGHLGTYEQYF; cdr3_nt: TGTGCCAGCAGCCTGGGACACCTAGGGACCTACGAGCAGTACTTC
clone_size: -; v_call: TRBV23-1; d_call: -; j_call: TRBJ2-7; cdr3_aa: CASSHSGRDGQREQYF; cdr3_nt: TGCGCCAGCAGTCACTCGGGACGGGACGGCCAGCGCGAGCAGTACTTC
clone_size: -; v_call: TRBV11-2; d_call: TRBD1; j_call: TRBJ2-2; cdr3_aa: CASSFGQGTTGELFF; cdr3_nt: TGTGCCAGCAGCTTCGGACAGGGGACCACCGGGGAGCTGTTTTTT
clone_size: -; v_call: TRBV7-6; d_call: -; j_call: TRBJ2-7; cdr3_aa: CASSLAQDRAYEQYF; cdr3_nt: TGTGCCAGCAGCTTAGCCCAGGACAGAGCCTACGAGCAGTACTTC
clone_size: -; v_call: TRBV28; d_call: TRBD1; j_call: TRBJ1-5; cdr3_aa: CASDGQGLGPQHF; cdr3_nt: TGTGCCAGCGACGGACAGGGGCTAGGGCCCCAGCATTTT
clone_size: -; v_call: TRBV6-2/TRBV6-3; d_call: TRBD1; j_call: TRBJ2-7; cdr3_aa: CASSYLGQKYEQYF; cdr3_nt: TGTGCCAGCAGTTACTTGGGACAGAAGTACGAGCAGTACTTC
clone_size: -; v_call: TRBV19; d_call: TRBD1; j_call: TRBJ2-2; cdr3_aa: CASSIDRGVNGELFF; cdr3_nt: TGTGCCAGTAGTATTGACAGGGGAGTCAACGGGGAGCTGTTTTTT
clone_size: -; v_call: TRBV10-3; d_call: -; j_call: TRBJ1-4; cdr3_aa: CAISATTNEKLFF; cdr3_nt: TGTGCCATCAGTGCAACAACTAATGAAAAACTGTTTTTT
clone_size: -; v_call: TRBV7-2; d_call: TRBD1; j_call: TRBJ1-4; cdr3_aa: CASSEDREATNEKLFF; cdr3_nt: TGTGCCAGCAGCGAGGACAGGGAGGCAACTAATGAAAAACTGTTTTTT
clone_size: -; v_call: TRBV25-1; d_call: -; j_call: TRBJ1-6; cdr3_aa: CASSETQTVTNSPLHF; cdr3_nt: TGTGCCAGCAGTGAAACACAGACAGTCACTAATTCACCCCTCCACTTT
clone_size: -; v_call: TRBV6-5; d_call: -; j_call: TRBJ1-1; cdr3_aa: CASSYSNRPMNTEAFF; cdr3_nt: TGTGCCAGCAGTTACTCTAACAGGCCTATGAACACTGAAGCTTTCTTT
clone_size: -; v_call: TRBV6-2/TRBV6-3; d_call: -; j_call: TRBJ2-7; cdr3_aa: CASSYVGEQYF; cdr3_nt: TGTGCCAGCAGTTACGTCGGCGAGCAGTACTTC
clone_size: -; v_call: TRBV19; d_call: -; j_call: TRBJ2-7; cdr3_aa: CASSIGGSFDYEQYF; cdr3_nt: TGTGCCAGTAGTATAGGCGGGTCTTTTGACTACGAGCAGTACTTC
clone_size: -; v_call: TRBV7-9; d_call: -; j_call: TRBJ1-2; cdr3_aa: CASSSRGLYGYTF; cdr3_nt: TGTGCCAGCAGCTCCCGGGGGCTCTATGGCTACACCTTC
clone_size: -; v_call: TRBV6-5; d_call: -; j_call: TRBJ1-2; cdr3_aa: CASRAVASYGYTF; cdr3_nt: TGTGCCAGCCGAGCGGTTGCGTCGTATGGCTACACCTTC
clone_size: -; v_call: TRBV7-9; d_call: TRBD1; j_call: TRBJ2-1; cdr3_aa: CASSHRGLMGNEQFF; cdr3_nt: TGTGCCAGCAGCCACAGGGGTTTAATGGGTAATGAGCAGTTCTTC
clone_size: -; v_call: TRBV9; d_call: TRBD1; j_call: TRBJ1-5; cdr3_aa: CASSVEGGQPQHF; cdr3_nt: TGTGCCAGCAGCGTAGAAGGGGGCCAGCCCCAGCATTTT
clone_size: -; v_call: TRBV13; d_call: TRBD1; j_call: TRBJ1-2; cdr3_aa: CASSLGGQAYYGYTF; cdr3_nt: TGTGCCAGCAGCTTAGGCGGACAGGCCTACTATGGCTACACCTTC
clone_size: -; v_call: TRBV5-1; d_call: TRBD1; j_call: TRBJ1-1; cdr3_aa: CASSPGDRNTEAFF; cdr3_nt: TGCGCCAGCAGCCCGGGGGACAGGAACACTGAAGCTTTCTTT
clone_size: -; v_call: TRBV11-1; d_call: -; j_call: TRBJ1-2; cdr3_aa: CASSLSGHYGYTF; cdr3_nt: TGTGCCAGCAGCTTATCGGGGCACTATGGCTACACCTTC
clone_size: -; v_call: TRBV19; d_call: TRBD1; j_call: TRBJ1-6; cdr3_aa: CASEEQGAVNSPLHF; cdr3_nt: TGTGCCAGTGAGGAGCAGGGGGCGGTTAATTCACCCCTCCACTTT
clone_size: -; v_call: TRBV6-5; d_call: -; j_call: TRBJ1-2; cdr3_aa: CASSYGWGVSDYGYTF; cdr3_nt: TGTGCCAGCAGTTACGGGTGGGGCGTTTCTGACTATGGCTACACCTTC
clone_size: -; v_call: TRBV9; d_call: -; j_call: TRBJ1-6; cdr3_aa: CASSVEGSISYNSPLHF; cdr3_nt: TGTGCCAGCAGCGTAGAGGGCAGCATCTCCTATAATTCACCCCTCCACTTT
clone_size: -; v_call: TRBV9; d_call: TRBD2; j_call: TRBJ2-1; cdr3_aa: CASSPRVAGTQEQFF; cdr3_nt: TGTGCCAGCAGCCCCCGGGTAGCGGGGACCCAGGAGCAGTTCTTC
clone_size: -; v_call: TRBV14; d_call: -; j_call: TRBJ2-7; cdr3_aa: CASSQDQGPYEQYF; cdr3_nt: TGTGCCAGCAGCCAAGATCAGGGGCCCTACGAGCAGTACTTC
clone_size: -; v_call: TRBV7-3; d_call: -; j_call: TRBJ1-2; cdr3_aa: CASSLTASGALNYGYTF; cdr3_nt: TGTGCCAGCAGCTTAACCGCCTCGGGGGCGTTAAACTATGGCTACACCTTC
clone_size: -; v_call: TRBV28; d_call: TRBD1; j_call: TRBJ1-2; cdr3_aa: CASSPRTGYLYGYTF; cdr3_nt: TGTGCCAGCAGTCCTCGGACAGGGTACCTATATGGCTACACCTTC
clone_size: -; v_call: TRBV28; d_call: TRBD2; j_call: TRBJ2-3; cdr3_aa: CASSFVGGRGTDTQYF; cdr3_nt: TGTGCCAGCAGTTTCGTCGGCGGGAGGGGCACAGATACGCAGTATTTT
clone_size: -; v_call: TRBV28; d_call: -; j_call: TRBJ2-7; cdr3_aa: CASSLGTASYEQYF; cdr3_nt: TGTGCCAGCAGTTTAGGGACGGCCTCCTACGAGCAGTACTTC
clone_size: -; v_call: TRBV25-1; d_call: -; j_call: TRBJ2-2; cdr3_aa: CASSHTGSSGTGELFF; cdr3_nt: TGTGCCAGCAGCCATACAGGGTCTTCGGGGACCGGGGAGCTGTTTTTT
clone_size: -; v_call: TRBV19; d_call: -; j_call: TRBJ1-1; cdr3_aa: CASSIRGLTEAFF; cdr3_nt: TGTGCCAGTAGTATCCGGGGGTTAACTGAAGCTTTCTTT
clone_size: -; v_call: TRBV6-2/TRBV6-3; d_call: -; j_call: TRBJ2-3; cdr3_aa: CASSYEESTDTQYF; cdr3_nt: TGTGCCAGCAGTTACGAGGAAAGCACAGATACGCAGTATTTT
clone_size: -; v_call: TRBV12-3/TRBV12-4; d_call: TRBD1; j_call: TRBJ2-7; cdr3_aa: CASSPGQGYEQYF; cdr3_nt: TGTGCCAGCAGCCCGGGACAGGGCTACGAGCAGTACTTC
clone_size: -; v_call: TRBV5-4; d_call: -; j_call: TRBJ2-1; cdr3_aa: CASRGGNEQFF; cdr3_nt: TGTGCCAGCAGGGGGGGTAATGAGCAGTTCTTC
clone_size: -; v_call: TRBV5-1; d_call: -; j_call: TRBJ1-4; cdr3_aa: CASSPRGGGNEKLFF; cdr3_nt: TGCGCCAGCAGCCCGAGAGGGGGAGGTAATGAAAAACTGTTTTTT
clone_size: -; v_call: TRBV9; d_call: TRBD1; j_call: TRBJ2-7; cdr3_aa: CASSAAGTGNYEQYF; cdr3_nt: TGTGCCAGCAGCGCCGCCGGGACAGGGAACTACGAGCAGTACTTC
clone_size: once; v_call: TRBV7-9; d_call: -; j_call: TRBJ1-6; cdr3_aa: CASSLVQGSYNSPLHF; cdr3_nt: TGTGCCAGCAGCTTAGTGCAGGGCTCCTATAATTCACCCCTCCACTTT
clone_size: -; v_call: TRBV6-5; d_call: -; j_call: TRBJ1-2; cdr3_aa: CASSYGSEWIDGYTF; cdr3_nt: TGTGCCAGCAGTTACGGCAGCGAGTGGATAGATGGCTACACCTTC
clone_size: -; v_call: TRBV14; d_call: -; j_call: TRBJ2-5; cdr3_aa: CASSQVSAGDYRETQYF; cdr3_nt: TGTGCCAGCAGCCAAGTTTCTGCAGGGGACTATCGAGAGACCCAGTACTTC
clone_size: few; v_call: TRBV5-1; d_call: TRBD1; j_call: TRBJ1-1; cdr3_aa: CASSSGQPNTEAFF; cdr3_nt: TGCGCCAGCAGCTCGGGACAGCCGAACACTGAAGCTTTCTTT
clone_size: -; v_call: TRBV27; d_call: -; j_call: TRBJ2-3; cdr3_aa: CASSLLAVSTDTQYF; cdr3_nt: TGTGCCAGCAGTTTATTAGCGGTTAGCACAGATACGCAGTATTTT
clone_size: -; v_call: TRBV11-2; d_call: -; j_call: TRBJ1-3; cdr3_aa: CASSLGGQRSGNTIYF; cdr3_nt: TGTGCCAGCAGCTTAGGAGGACAGCGCTCTGGAAACACCATATATTTT